A single sample gave rise to the 20 T cell receptor beta chains below, sequenced in a study of blood T cell repertoires in COVID-19. Profiled with immunoSEQ multiplex PCR; TCRdb holds only in-frame clones, not every one. The data contain more than 70,000 clones, around 86% of them seen just once; the ten biggest clones take up about 5%. The specimen sequenced was peripheral blood. These receptors all come from a man in his forties or fifties with active or convalescent COVID-19.

The rearrangement uses TRBV6-5 and TRBJ2-3, with D perhaps TRBD1 (5 bases). This CDR3 spans 14 amino acids. The germline CDR1 and CDR2 sequences are MNHEY and SVGAGI. The V end was cut by 7 bases, the J end by 2 bases, with 13 bases between. CDR3 in DNA: TGTGCCAGCAAAAGGGGCGGAAACACAGATACGCAGTATTTT. Amino acids: CASKRGGNTDTQYF.

This clone was picked up a small number of times. As DNA, the CDR3 is TGTGCCAGTAGTGTGAGAGAGATCAATCAGCCCCAGCATTTT. Translating gives CASSVREINQPQHF. This chain connects TRBV19 to TRBJ1-5, with D hard to call. The germline V gene has CDR1 LNHDA and CDR2 SQIVND (reference sequence). V lost 5 bases to trimming and J lost 3 bases, with 11 bases between them. The CDR3 spans 14 residues.

V usage is TRBV16 and J usage is TRBJ2-5, with a weak D call TRBD1 (6 bases). This CDR3 region has 15 residues. Trimming pared 4 bases from V and 3 bases from J, leaving 15 bases between. The germline V gene has CDR1 KGHSY and CDR2 FQNENV. The CDR3 DNA reads TGTGCCAGCAGCCCCTCGTGGGCAGGGGAAGAGACCCAGTACTTC. Its translation: CASSPSWAGEETQYF. The full variable domain, its missing parts supplied by reference TRBV16 and TRBJ2-5, is GEEVAQTPKHLVRGEGQKAKLYCAPIKGHSYVFWYQQVLKNEFKFLISFQNENVFDETGMPKERFSAKCLPNSPCSLEIQATKLEDSAVYFCASSPSWAGEETQYFGPGTRLLVL.

This clone has only a few counts. V is TRBV24-1 and J is TRBJ2-7; TRBD2 matches at 10 bases. With V trimmed by 6 bases and J by 2 bases, 3 bases remained unmatched. The CDR3 totals 14 residues. Germline assignment: CDR1 KGHDR and CDR2 SFDVKD. CDR3 sequence reads: CATSPAGGTYEQYF. Written as DNA, the CDR3 is TGTGCCACCAGTCCAGCGGGGGGGACCTACGAGCAGTACTTC.

This sequence joins TRBV3-1 (or the pseudogene TRBV3-2) and TRBJ1-1, with D maybe TRBD1 (6 bases). The V end was cut by 4 bases, the J end by 7 bases, with 16 bases between. CDR3 length: 14 amino acids. Per germline, CDR1 LGHDT and CDR2 YNNKEL (reference sequence). The CDR3 loop reads CASSPQTGISEAFF. In nucleotides, the CDR3 is TGTGCCAGCAGCCCCCAGACAGGTATCAGTGAAGCTTTCTTT.

The chain couples TRBV5-6 to TRBJ2-2, with 9 positions matching TRBD2. The CDR3 contains 18 residues. Germline assignment: CDR1 SGHDT and CDR2 YYEEEE. The V gene end was trimmed by 4 bases and the J gene end by 2 bases; junction bases not matched to a gene: 12. The CDR3 region is CASSVGLALSLNTGELFF. The CDR3 nucleotides are TGTGCCAGCAGCGTGGGACTAGCCCTCTCACTCAACACCGGGGAGCTGTTTTTT.

The CDR3 reads CASTRTDNEQFF. As DNA, the CDR3 is TGTGCCAGCACCCGGACAGACAATGAGCAGTTCTTC. The chain has TRBV12-3 or TRBV12-4 and TRBJ2-1; possible D gene TRBD1, 6 bases. Trimming cost V 7 bases and J 5 bases, with 9 bases left between them. There are 12 residues in the CDR3.

The chain has TRBV27 and TRBJ2-5; 14 bases are shared with TRBD2. V shed 5 bases and J 4 bases; nucleotides not matched to a gene: 6. Germline V CDR1 and CDR2: MNHEY, SMNVEV (reference sequence). The CDR3 spans 16 residues. The CDR3 sequence is CASSAGLAGGGETQYF. The CDR3 coding sequence is TGTGCCAGCAGTGCCGGACTAGCGGGGGGCGGAGAGACCCAGTACTTC.

This clone was observed a few times. The chain is built from TRBV14 and TRBJ2-5; 9 bases align to TRBD1. The CDR3 length is 16 residues. Trimming at V came to 2 bases and at J to 4 bases, leaving 8 bases not matched to a gene. Germline V gene sequence: CDR1 SGHDN, CDR2 FVKESK. The CDR3: CASSQIGQGIGETQYF. DNA of the CDR3: TGTGCCAGCAGCCAAATTGGACAGGGGATTGGAGAGACCCAGTACTTC.

This chain connects TRBV14 to TRBJ1-3, with 8 nucleotides matching TRBD1. V was clipped by 4 bases and J by 2 bases; unmatched bases: 7. CDR1 SGHDN and CDR2 FVKESK come from the germline V gene. CDR3 length equals 16 residues. The CDR3 spells CASSPPDRVAGNTIYF. The CDR3, as DNA: TGTGCCAGCAGCCCACCGGACAGGGTTGCTGGAAACACCATATATTTT.

The CDR3 region is CASSSGTGSPDTQYF. CDR3 nucleotides: TGCGCCAGCAGTTCCGGGACAGGGTCCCCAGATACGCAGTATTTT. The gene calls are TRBV10-2 and TRBJ2-3; 9 nucleotides agree with TRBD1. This CDR3 is 15 amino acids long. Unmatched junction bases numbered 7, after V lost 5 bases and J lost 4 bases. Germline CDR1 reads WSHSY; CDR2 reads SAAADI.

Here the CDR3 reads CASSLHRDSKEGYTF. The CDR3 coding sequence is TGCGCCAGCAGCCTACACCGGGACTCCAAGGAGGGCTACACCTTC. The chain has TRBV4-1 and TRBJ1-2; perhaps TRBD1 as D (5 bases). Germline V gives CDR1 MGHRA, CDR2 YSYEKL. The CDR3 is made up of 15 amino acids. V lost 4 bases, J lost 8 bases, and 20 bases lay in between.

The chain links TRBV18 to TRBJ2-2; 7 nucleotides match TRBD1. Germline V gene sequence: CDR1 KGHSH, CDR2 LQKENI. This CDR3 comprises 14 residues. Trimming at V came to 6 bases and at J to 5 bases, leaving 6 bases not matched to a gene. CDR3 residues: CASSPGQRTGELFF. The DNA for the CDR3 is TGTGCCAGCTCCCCGGGACAGAGGACCGGGGAGCTGTTTTTT. Full variable domain (missing parts from reference TRBV18 and TRBJ2-2): NAGVMQNPRHLVRRRGQEARLRCSPMKGHSHVYWYRQLPEEGLKFMVYLQKENIIDESGMPKERFSAEFPKEGPSILRIQQVVRGDSAAYFCASSPGQRTGELFFGEGSRLTVL.

This clone turned up a few times. This sequence joins TRBV10-3 and TRBJ1-1, with 7 bases identical to TRBD1. Unmatched junction bases numbered 3, after V lost 3 bases and J lost 2 bases. From germline, CDR1 is ENHRY and CDR2 SYGVKD. The CDR3 sequence is 14 residues long. Written as DNA, the CDR3 is TGTGCCATCAGTGAACGGGACAGCAACACTGAAGCTTTCTTT. Amino acids: CAISERDSNTEAFF.

This chain links TRBV7-2 with TRBJ2-3, with 10 bases fitting TRBD1. The trim removed 5 bases at V and 4 bases at J, leaving 9 bases unmatched. The germline CDR1 and CDR2 sequences are SGHTA and FQGNSA. This CDR3 has 16 residues. The CDR3 bases are TGTGCCAGCAGCCTGACCCCGGGACAGGGGTCAGATACGCAGTATTTT. It translates to CASSLTPGQGSDTQYF. Drawing the rest from reference TRBV7-2 and TRBJ2-3, the complete variable domain is GAGVSQSPSNKVTEKGKDVELRCDPISGHTALYWYRQSLGQGLEFLIYFQGNSAPDKSGLPSDRFSAERTGGSVSTLTIQRTQQEDSAVYLCASSLTPGQGSDTQYFGPGTRLTVL.

V and J are TRBV2 and TRBJ2-3; TRBD1 agrees at 10 bases. CDR1 and CDR2 from the germline V gene are SNHLY and FYNNEI. Trimming at V came to 6 bases and at J to 4 bases, leaving 13 bases not matched to a gene. This CDR3 contains 17 residues. The CDR3 protein is CASSGSAGDRGSDTQYF. For the CDR3, the DNA is TGTGCCAGCAGCGGTTCAGCCGGGGACAGGGGCTCAGATACGCAGTATTTT.

The V call is TRBV5-1, the J call TRBJ1-1; maybe TRBD1 (6 bases). The CDR3 loop spans 12 amino acids. Germline V CDR1 and CDR2: SGHRS, YFSETQ. V lost 4 bases and J lost 4, with 8 bases in between. CDR3 coding DNA: TGCGCCAGCAGCGGACAGCTCACTGAAGCTTTCTTT. This translates into CASSGQLTEAFF.

The V and J genes are TRBV10-3 and TRBJ1-4, with TRBD1 identical over 8 bases. J was trimmed by 6 bases and V by 3 bases; bases with no gene match: 3. The CDR3 is made up of 14 amino acids. In germline, CDR1 is ENHRY, CDR2 SYGVKD. The DNA of the CDR3 is TGTGCCATCAGTGAAGCAGGGGGCGATGAAAAACTGTTTTTT. The encoded protein is CAISEAGGDEKLFF.

This clone was seen only a few times. The CDR3 DNA is TGTGCCAGCAGCATAAACGGACAGGCGAGCTCCTACGAGCAGTACGTC. This codes for CASSINGQASSYEQYV. The V and J genes are TRBV2 and TRBJ2-7; the match to TRBD1 covers 7 bases. In germline, CDR1 is SNHLY, CDR2 FYNNEI. The CDR3 totals 16 residues. With V trimmed by 6 bases and J by 0 bases, 11 bases remained unmatched.

This chain joins TRBV18 and TRBJ1-5, with D perhaps matching TRBD1 (5 bases). CDR1 is KGHSH and CDR2 is LQKENI in the germline V gene. V lost 0 bases and J lost 9, with 12 bases in between. The CDR3 totals 14 residues. CDR3: CASSPPAGGTPQHF. Written as DNA, the CDR3 is TGTGCCAGCTCACCACCCGCCGGGGGTACGCCCCAGCATTTT.